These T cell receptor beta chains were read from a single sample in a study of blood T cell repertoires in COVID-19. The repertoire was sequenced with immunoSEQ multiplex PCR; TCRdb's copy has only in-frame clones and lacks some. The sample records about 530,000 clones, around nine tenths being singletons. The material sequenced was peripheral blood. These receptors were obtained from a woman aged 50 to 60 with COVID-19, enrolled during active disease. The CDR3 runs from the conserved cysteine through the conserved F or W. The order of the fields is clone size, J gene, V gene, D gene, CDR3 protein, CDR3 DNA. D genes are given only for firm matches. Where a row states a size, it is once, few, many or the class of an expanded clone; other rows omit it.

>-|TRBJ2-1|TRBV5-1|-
CASSLLGVATTYNEQFF
TGCGCCAGCAGCCTCCTGGGAGTAGCGACGACCTACAATGAGCAGTTCTTC
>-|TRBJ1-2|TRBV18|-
CASLSPRAKGAYGYTF
TGTGCCAGCTTAAGCCCCCGGGCCAAGGGAGCCTATGGCTACACCTTC
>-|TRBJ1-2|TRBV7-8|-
CASSSRGVYGYTF
TGTGCCAGCAGCTCACGGGGGGTCTATGGCTACACCTTC
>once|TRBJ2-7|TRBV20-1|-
CSPTQGSEQYF
TGCAGTCCGACTCAGGGAAGCGAGCAGTACTTC
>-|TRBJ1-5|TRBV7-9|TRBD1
CASSGRGFGNQPQHF
TGTGCCAGCAGCGGCAGGGGGTTTGGCAATCAGCCCCAGCATTTT
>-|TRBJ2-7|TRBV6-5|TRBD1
CASTMDRGPYEQYF
TGTGCCAGCACTATGGACAGGGGACCTTACGAGCAGTACTTC
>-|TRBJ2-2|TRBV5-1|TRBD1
CASSLGGTANTGELFF
TGCGCCAGCAGCTTGGGAGGGACAGCGAACACCGGGGAGCTGTTTTTT
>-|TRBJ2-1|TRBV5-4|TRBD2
CASTPGGPYNEQFF
TGTGCCAGCACCCCGGGGGGACCCTACAATGAGCAGTTCTTC
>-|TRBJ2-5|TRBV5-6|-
CASSLVGGETQYF
TGTGCCAGCAGCTTGGTAGGGGGAGAGACCCAGTACTTC
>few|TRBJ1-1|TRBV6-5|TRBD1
CATERTGATEAFF
TGTGCCACAGAGAGGACAGGAGCCACTGAAGCTTTCTTT
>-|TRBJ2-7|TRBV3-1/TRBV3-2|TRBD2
CASSQGGLANEQYF
TGTGCCAGCAGCCAGGGGGGACTAGCAAACGAGCAGTACTTC
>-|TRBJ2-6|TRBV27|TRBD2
CASSSLWGGSGANVLTF
TGTGCCAGCAGTTCCTTATGGGGGGGCTCTGGGGCCAACGTCCTGACTTTC
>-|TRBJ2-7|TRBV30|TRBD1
CAWSGARQGKGYEQYF
TGTGCCTGGAGCGGAGCCAGACAGGGGAAGGGGTACGAGCAGTACTTC
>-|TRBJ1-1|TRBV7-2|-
CASSWMEGVNTEAFF
TGTGCCAGCAGCTGGATGGAGGGCGTGAACACTGAAGCTTTCTTT
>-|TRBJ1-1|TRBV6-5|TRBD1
CASSYSTGSVDTEAFF
TGTGCCAGCAGTTACTCGACAGGGTCGGTGGACACTGAAGCTTTCTTT
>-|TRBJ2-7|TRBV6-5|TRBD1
CASNRDRDYEQYF
TGTGCCAGCAACCGGGACAGGGACTACGAGCAGTACTTC
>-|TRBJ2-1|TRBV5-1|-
CASSFRERRGREFF
TGCGCCAGCAGCTTTCGGGAGCGGAGAGGAAGAGAGTTCTTC
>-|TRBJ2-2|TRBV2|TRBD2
CASSDRSGANTGELFF
TGTGCCAGCAGTGACCGTAGCGGGGCGAACACCGGGGAGCTGTTTTTT
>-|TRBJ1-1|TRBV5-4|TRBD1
CASSLGTGGNTEAFF
TGTGCCAGCAGCTTGGGTACAGGGGGGAACACTGAAGCTTTCTTT
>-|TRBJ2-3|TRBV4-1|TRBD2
CASSQASGGITDTQYF
TGCGCCAGCAGCCAAGCATCGGGGGGGATAACAGATACGCAGTATTTT
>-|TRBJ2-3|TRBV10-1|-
CASSPSGSDTQYF
TGCGCCAGCAGCCCCTCGGGGTCAGATACGCAGTATTTT
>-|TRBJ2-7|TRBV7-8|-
CASSSTNYEQYF
TGTGCCAGCAGCTCGACAAATTACGAGCAGTACTTC
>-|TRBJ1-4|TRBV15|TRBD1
CATSRERDRGNEKLFF
TGTGCCACCAGCAGAGAACGGGACAGGGGTAATGAAAAACTGTTTTTT
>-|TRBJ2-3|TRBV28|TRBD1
CASSTQGAEDTQYF
TGTGCCAGCAGTACACAGGGGGCCGAAGATACGCAGTATTTT
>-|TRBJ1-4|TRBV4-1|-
CASAGLGEKLFF
TGCGCCTCCGCAGGGCTGGGTGAAAAACTGTTTTTT
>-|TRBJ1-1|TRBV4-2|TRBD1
CASSRRSTGVQNTEAFF
TGTGCCAGCAGCCGACGATCAACAGGGGTCCAAAACACTGAAGCTTTCTTT